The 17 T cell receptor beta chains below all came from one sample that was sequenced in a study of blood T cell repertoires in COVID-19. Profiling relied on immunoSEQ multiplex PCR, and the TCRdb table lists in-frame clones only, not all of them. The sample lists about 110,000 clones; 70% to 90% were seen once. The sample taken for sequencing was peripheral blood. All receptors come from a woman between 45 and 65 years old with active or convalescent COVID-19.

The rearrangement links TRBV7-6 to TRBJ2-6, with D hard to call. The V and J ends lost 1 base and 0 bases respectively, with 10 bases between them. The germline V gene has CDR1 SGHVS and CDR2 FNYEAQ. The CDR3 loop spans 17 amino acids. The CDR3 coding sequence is TGTGCCAGCAGCTTAGGACAACTTCACTCTGGGGCCAACGTCCTGACTTTC. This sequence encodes CASSLGQLHSGANVLTF.

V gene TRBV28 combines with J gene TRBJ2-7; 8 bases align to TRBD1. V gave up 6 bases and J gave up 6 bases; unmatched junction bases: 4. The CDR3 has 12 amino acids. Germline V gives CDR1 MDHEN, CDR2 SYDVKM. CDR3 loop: CASSWTGLEQYF. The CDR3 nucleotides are TGTGCCAGCAGCTGGACAGGGCTCGAGCAGTACTTC. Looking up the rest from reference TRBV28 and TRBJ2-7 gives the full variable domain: DVKVTQSSRYLVKRTGEKVFLECVQDMDHENMFWYRQDPGLGLRLIYFSYDVKMKEKGDIPEGYSVSREKKERFSLILESASTNQTSMYLCASSWTGLEQYFGPGTRLTVT.

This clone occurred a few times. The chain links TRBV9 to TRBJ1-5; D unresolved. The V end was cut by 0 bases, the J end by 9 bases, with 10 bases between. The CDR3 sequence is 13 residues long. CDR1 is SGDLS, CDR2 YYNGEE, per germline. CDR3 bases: TGTGCCAGCAGCGTAGACCGGGAGGGGCCCCAGCATTTT. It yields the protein CASSVDREGPQHF.

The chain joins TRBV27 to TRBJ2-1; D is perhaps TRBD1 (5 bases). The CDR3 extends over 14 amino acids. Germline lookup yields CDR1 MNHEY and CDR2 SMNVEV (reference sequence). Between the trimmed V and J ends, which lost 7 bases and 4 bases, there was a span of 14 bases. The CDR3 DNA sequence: TGTGCCAGCACCTCTCCAGGGTCTTACAATGAGCAGTTCTTC. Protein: CASTSPGSYNEQFF.

For the CDR3, the DNA is TGTGCCAGCTCACCACGACAGGGGGATGGCTACACCTTC. This codes for CASSPRQGDGYTF. The chain employs TRBV18 and TRBJ1-2, with 9 nucleotides matching TRBD1. V shed 1 base and J 6 bases; nucleotides not matched to a gene: 0. The CDR3 totals 13 residues. From germline, CDR1 is KGHSH and CDR2 LQKENI.

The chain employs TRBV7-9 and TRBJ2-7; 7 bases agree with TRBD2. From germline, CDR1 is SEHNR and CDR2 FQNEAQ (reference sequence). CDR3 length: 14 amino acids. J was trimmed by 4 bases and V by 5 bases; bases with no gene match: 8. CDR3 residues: CASSRREGIYEQYF. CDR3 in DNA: TGTGCCAGCAGCCGCAGGGAGGGGATATACGAGCAGTACTTC.

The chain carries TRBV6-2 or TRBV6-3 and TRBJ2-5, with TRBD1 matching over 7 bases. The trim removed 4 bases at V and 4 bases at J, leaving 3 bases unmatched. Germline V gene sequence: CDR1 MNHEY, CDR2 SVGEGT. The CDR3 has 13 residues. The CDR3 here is CASSFRDRETQYF. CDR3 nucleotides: TGTGCCAGCAGTTTCCGGGACAGAGAGACCCAGTACTTC.

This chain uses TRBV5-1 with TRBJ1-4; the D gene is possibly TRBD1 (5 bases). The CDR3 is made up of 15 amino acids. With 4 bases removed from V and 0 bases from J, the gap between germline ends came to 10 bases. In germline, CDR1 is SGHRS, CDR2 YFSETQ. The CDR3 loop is CASSPQDPTNEKLFF. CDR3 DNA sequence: TGCGCCAGCAGCCCACAGGATCCAACTAATGAAAAACTGTTTTTT. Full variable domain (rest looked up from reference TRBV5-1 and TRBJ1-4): KAGVTQTPRYLIKTRGQQVTLSCSPISGHRSVSWYQQTPGQGLQFLFEYFSETQRNKGNFPGRFSGRQFSNSRSEMNVSTLELGDSALYLCASSPQDPTNEKLFFGSGTQLSVL.

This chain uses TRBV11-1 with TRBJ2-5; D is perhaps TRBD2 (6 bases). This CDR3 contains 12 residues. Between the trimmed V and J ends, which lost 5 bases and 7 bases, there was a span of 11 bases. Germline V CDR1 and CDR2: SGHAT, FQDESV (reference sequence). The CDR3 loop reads CASSQTSRTQYF. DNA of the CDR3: TGTGCCAGCAGCCAGACTAGTCGGACCCAGTACTTC.

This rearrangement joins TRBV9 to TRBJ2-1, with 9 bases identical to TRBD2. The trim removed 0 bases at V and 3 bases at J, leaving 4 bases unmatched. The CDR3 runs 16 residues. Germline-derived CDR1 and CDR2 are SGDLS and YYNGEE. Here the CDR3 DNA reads TGTGCCAGCAGCGTAGGAGGCGGGAGGGACTACAATGAGCAGTTCTTC. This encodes CASSVGGGRDYNEQFF.

CDR3 protein: CASSSTRGYEQYF. Here the CDR3 DNA reads TGTGCCAGCAGCTCGACCAGGGGATACGAGCAGTACTTC. The rearrangement uses TRBV7-2 and TRBJ2-7, with D perhaps matching TRBD1 (6 bases). Per germline, CDR1 SGHTA and CDR2 FQGNSA. This CDR3 comprises 13 residues. Trimming pared 4 bases from V and 4 bases from J, leaving 11 bases between. Full variable domain (rest looked up from reference TRBV7-2 and TRBJ2-7): GAGVSQSPSNKVTEKGKDVELRCDPISGHTALYWYRQSLGQGLEFLIYFQGNSAPDKSGLPSDRFSAERTGGSVSTLTIQRTQQEDSAVYLCASSSTRGYEQYFGPGTRLTVT.

The CDR3 region is CASRAGGANTGELFF. As DNA, the CDR3 is TGTGCCAGCAGGGCGGGAGGGGCGAACACCGGGGAGCTGTTTTTT. This sequence joins TRBV28 and TRBJ2-2, with 9 nucleotides matching TRBD2. This CDR3 is built from 15 residues. The J segment lost 0 bases and the V segment lost 6 bases, leaving 2 bases of the junction unmatched. The germline gives CDR1 MDHEN, CDR2 SYDVKM.

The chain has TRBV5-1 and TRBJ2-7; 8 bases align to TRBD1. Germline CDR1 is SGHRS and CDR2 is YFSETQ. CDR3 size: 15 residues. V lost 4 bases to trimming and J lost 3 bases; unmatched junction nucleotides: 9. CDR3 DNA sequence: TGCGCCAGCAGCGTAGACGGGACAGGTGACTACGAGCAGTACTTC. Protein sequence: CASSVDGTGDYEQYF. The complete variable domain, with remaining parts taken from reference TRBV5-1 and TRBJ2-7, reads KAGVTQTPRYLIKTRGQQVTLSCSPISGHRSVSWYQQTPGQGLQFLFEYFSETQRNKGNFPGRFSGRQFSNSRSEMNVSTLELGDSALYLCASSVDGTGDYEQYFGPGTRLTVT.

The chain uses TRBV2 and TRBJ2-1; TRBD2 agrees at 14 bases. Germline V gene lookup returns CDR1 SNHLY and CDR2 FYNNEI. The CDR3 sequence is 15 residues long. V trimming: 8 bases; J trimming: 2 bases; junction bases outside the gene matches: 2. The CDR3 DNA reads TGTGCCAGCCAGGGACTAGCGGGAGCCTACAATGAGCAGTTCTTC. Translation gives CASQGLAGAYNEQFF. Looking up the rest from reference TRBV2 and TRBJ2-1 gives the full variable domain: EPEVTQTPSHQVTQMGQEVILRCVPISNHLYFYWYRQILGQKVEFLVSFYNNEISEKSEIFDDQFSVERPDGSNFTLKIRSTKLEDSAMYFCASQGLAGAYNEQFFGPGTRLTVL.

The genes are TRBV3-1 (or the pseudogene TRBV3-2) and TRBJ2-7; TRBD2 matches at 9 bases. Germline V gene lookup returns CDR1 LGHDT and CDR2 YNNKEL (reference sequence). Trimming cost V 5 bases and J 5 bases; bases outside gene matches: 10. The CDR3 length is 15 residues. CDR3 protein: CASSNLAGGRDEQYF. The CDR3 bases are TGTGCCAGCAGCAATCTGGCGGGAGGGCGGGACGAGCAGTACTTC.

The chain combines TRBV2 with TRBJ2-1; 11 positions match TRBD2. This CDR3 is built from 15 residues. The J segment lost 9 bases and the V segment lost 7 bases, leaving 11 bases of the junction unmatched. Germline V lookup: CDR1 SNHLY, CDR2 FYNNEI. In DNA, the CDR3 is TGTGCCAGCAAGATTACTAGCGGGAGCATCGGTGAGCAGTTCTTC. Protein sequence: CASKITSGSIGEQFF.

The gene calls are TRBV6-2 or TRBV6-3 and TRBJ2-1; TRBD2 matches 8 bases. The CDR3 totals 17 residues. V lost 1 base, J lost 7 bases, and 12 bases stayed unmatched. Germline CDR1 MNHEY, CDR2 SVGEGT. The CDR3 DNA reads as TGTGCCAGCAGTTACTGGATAGCGGGAACCCCATTAAATGAGCAGTTCTTC. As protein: CASSYWIAGTPLNEQFF.